This is a list of T cell receptor beta chains from one sample in a study of PD-L1 blockade in urothelial cancer. This table comes from immunoSEQ multiplex PCR, and its TCRdb copy is limited to in-frame clones, with some not included. The repertoire consists of around 69,000 clones, with approximately 89% occurring once and the leading ten covering around 0.9%. The sample consisted of PBMCs, taken around atezolizumab (anti-PD-L1) treatment. Receptor source: a woman older than 75 with urothelial cancer. The CDR3 runs from the conserved cysteine through the conserved F or W. The D gene is left open where the match is weak. A row's size may be missing; if present it is once, few, many or a size class.

d_gene	j_gene	abundance	v_gene	CDR3nt	CDR3aa
-	TRBJ2-6	once	TRBV10-3	TGTGCCATCTCCTTCGGGGCCAACGTCCTGACTTTC	CAISFGANVLTF
-	TRBJ2-3	-	TRBV7-8	TGTGCCAGCAGCCCCAGTACCACAGATACGCAGTATTTT	CASSPSTTDTQYF
TRBD1	TRBJ2-7	-	TRBV28	TGTGCCAGCAGCCGGACAGGGTTCCACGAGCAGTACTTC	CASSRTGFHEQYF
-	TRBJ2-7	-	TRBV5-4	TGTGCCAGCAACCCTGGGGGCAGGGACGACGAGCAGTACTTC	CASNPGGRDDEQYF
-	TRBJ1-1	-	TRBV5-1	TGCGCCAGCAGCTTGGTCGGGGGGTTGTGGACTGAAGCTTTCTTT	CASSLVGGLWTEAFF
-	TRBJ2-6	-	TRBV25-1	TGTGCCAGCAGGAGAGAGGAAGGGGCCAACGTCCTGACTTTC	CASRREEGANVLTF
-	TRBJ2-2	-	TRBV28	TGTGCCAGCAGTCCCCCAGGGACCGGGGAGCTGTTTTTT	CASSPPGTGELFF
TRBD2	TRBJ2-1	-	TRBV5-5	TGTGCCAGCATTCTAGCGGGAGGGGATGAGCAGTTCTTC	CASILAGGDEQFF
-	TRBJ2-7	-	TRBV6-5	TGTGCCAGCAGTTATCAAACAGGAGCCTACGAGCAGTACTTC	CASSYQTGAYEQYF
TRBD1	TRBJ1-5	once	TRBV28	TGTGCCAGCAGTTTAGTTCTGGGACAGGGAAATCAGCCCCAGCATTTT	CASSLVLGQGNQPQHF
TRBD1	TRBJ1-2	-	TRBV6-5	TGTGCCAGCAGTTACGGTGCAGGGGGACTTGGCGGCTACACCTTC	CASSYGAGGLGGYTF
-	TRBJ2-3	-	TRBV25-1	TGTGCCAGCAGTGAAAGGGGCAGGGGTCGGGCAGATACGCAGTATTTT	CASSERGRGRADTQYF
-	TRBJ1-1	-	TRBV5-4	TGTGCCAGCAGCTTGGACAGGGCGAACACTGAAGCTTTCTTT	CASSLDRANTEAFF
TRBD2	TRBJ2-2	once	TRBV11-1	TGTGCCAGCAGCTTAGCCAGGACTAGTCGCACCGGGGAGCTGTTTTTT	CASSLARTSRTGELFF
-	TRBJ2-3	-	TRBV6-5	TGTGCCAGCAGTTACTCGGGGGGGCAGCGCACAGATACGCAGTATTTT	CASSYSGGQRTDTQYF
TRBD2	TRBJ2-7	-	TRBV6-5	TGTGCCAGCAGTTACGGGACTAGCGGGAAAAAACAGTACTTC	CASSYGTSGKKQYF
TRBD2	TRBJ2-7	once	TRBV5-6	TGTGCCAGCAGCTTTAGCGGGAGTTACGAGCAGTACTTC	CASSFSGSYEQYF
-	TRBJ2-3	few	TRBV19	TGTGCCAGTAGTACCCAAGCGGCCACAGATACGCAGTATTTT	CASSTQAATDTQYF
TRBD2	TRBJ2-5	-	TRBV29-1	TGCAGCGGTAAACCGGGACTAGCGGGCGGGGGGCAAGAGACCCAGTACTTC	CSGKPGLAGGGQETQYF
TRBD1	TRBJ1-2	-	TRBV15	TGTGCCACCAGCAGAGTTATACAGGGGGCGCGTGGCTACACCTTC	CATSRVIQGARGYTF
-	TRBJ1-1	-	TRBV4-2	TGTGCCAGCAGCCAAGAGCGGTGGGGGGGCACTGAAGCTTTCTTT	CASSQERWGGTEAFF
-	TRBJ1-5	-	TRBV28	TGTGCCAGCAGCCACGGGGGAGTTTTCCAGCCCCAGCATTTT	CASSHGGVFQPQHF
-	TRBJ2-7	-	TRBV30	TGTGCCTGGAGTGCGGGGATATCCTACGAGCAGTACTTC	CAWSAGISYEQYF
-	TRBJ2-7	-	TRBV5-1	TGCGCCAGCAGCTTGGGGTCCATCCCGGGAGTTTACGAGCAGTACTTC	CASSLGSIPGVYEQYF
-	TRBJ1-4	-	TRBV9	TGTGCCAGCAGCGTAGAGGGATCGGGGAAACTGTTTTTT	CASSVEGSGKLFF
-	TRBJ2-7	-	TRBV28	TGTGCCAGTAGTTTTACTCCCGACTACGAGCAGTACTTC	CASSFTPDYEQYF
-	TRBJ2-4	-	TRBV28	TGTGCCAGCAGTCTATCGGACTCAACGCACATTCAGTACTTC	CASSLSDSTHIQYF
-	TRBJ1-5	-	TRBV28	TGTGCCAGCAGTTCCCCCAGGGGTCGGAGCAATCAGCCCCAGCATTTT	CASSSPRGRSNQPQHF
-	TRBJ1-5	-	TRBV19	TGTGCCAGTAGCTCCCAGGGGCGTGCTCAGCCCCAGCATTTT	CASSSQGRAQPQHF
-	TRBJ2-5	-	TRBV5-1	TGCGCCAGCAGCTTGCCAACAGGGTTCCAAGAGACCCAGTACTTC	CASSLPTGFQETQYF
-	TRBJ1-5	-	TRBV30	TGTGCCTGGAGTGTAGCTCGCGGGGGGAACAGCAATCAGCCCCAGCATTTT	CAWSVARGGNSNQPQHF
TRBD1	TRBJ1-5	-	TRBV27	TGTGCCAGCAGTTACAGGGGAAGCAATCAGCCCCAGCATTTT	CASSYRGSNQPQHF
TRBD2	TRBJ2-2	-	TRBV5-1	TGCGCCAGCAGCTTGGATGGACTAGCGGGAAACACCGGGGAGCTGTTTTTT	CASSLDGLAGNTGELFF
-	TRBJ1-2	-	TRBV10-3	TGTGCCACGCAGCCGGAGGGCAACGGCTACACCTTC	CATQPEGNGYTF
TRBD2	TRBJ2-5	-	TRBV5-1	TGCGCCAGCAGCCCCGGACTAGCGATGGAGACCCAGTACTTC	CASSPGLAMETQYF
-	TRBJ1-2	once	TRBV18	TGTGCCAGCTCACACCCCACAGGGTCTGACTATGGCTACACCTTC	CASSHPTGSDYGYTF
TRBD1	TRBJ2-5	once	TRBV28	TGTGCCAGCAGTGAACAAAGGACAGGGGGTTTGGAGACCCAGTACTTC	CASSEQRTGGLETQYF
-	TRBJ2-4	-	TRBV30	TGTGCCTGGAGCCTTCCCAGGCTAGCCAAAAACATTCAGTACTTC	CAWSLPRLAKNIQYF
-	TRBJ2-7	-	TRBV27	TGTGCCAGCAGTTTAATAGCGGACGGGGAGCAGTACTTC	CASSLIADGEQYF